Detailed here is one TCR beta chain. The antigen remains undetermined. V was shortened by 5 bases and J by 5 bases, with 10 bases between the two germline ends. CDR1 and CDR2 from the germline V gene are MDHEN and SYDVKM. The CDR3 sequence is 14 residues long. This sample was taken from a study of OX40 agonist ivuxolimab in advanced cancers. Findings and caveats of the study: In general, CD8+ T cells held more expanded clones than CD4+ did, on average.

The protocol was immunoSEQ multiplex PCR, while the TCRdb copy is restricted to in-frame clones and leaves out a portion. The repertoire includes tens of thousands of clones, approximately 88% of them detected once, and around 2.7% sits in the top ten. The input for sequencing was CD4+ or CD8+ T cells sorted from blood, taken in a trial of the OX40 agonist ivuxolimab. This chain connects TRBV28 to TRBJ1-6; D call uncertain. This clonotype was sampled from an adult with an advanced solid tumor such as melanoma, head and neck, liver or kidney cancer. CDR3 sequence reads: CASSLGRNNSPLHF. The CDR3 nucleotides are TGTGCCAGCAGTCTAGGACGGAATAATTCACCCCTCCACTTT.